A selection of T cell receptor beta chains follows, all from one sample in a study of memory CD4+ T cells and cytomegalovirus serostatus. Measured with immunoSEQ multiplex PCR; TCRdb has only the in-frame clones, and not every one. The table has just over 45,000 clones, under 80% seen once. Sequenced sample: memory CD4+ T cells from blood. The receptors stem from an adult in good health and CMV-seronegative. The CDR3 runs from the conserved cysteine through the conserved F or W. A D gene is named only where the DNA matches it firmly. Clone size appears in some rows only: once, few, many, or a class for an expanded clone.

J,size,D,V,CDR3,DNA
TRBJ2-7,NA,NA,TRBV6-5,CATADSASFEQYF,TGTGCCACCGCCGACAGTGCCTCCTTTGAGCAGTACTTC
TRBJ2-1,NA,TRBD2,TRBV5-4,CASSLATLAGNEQFF,TGTGCCAGCAGCTTGGCCACACTAGCGGGGAATGAGCAGTTCTTC
TRBJ1-4,NA,NA,TRBV11-2,CASSLRGEKLFF,TGTGCCAGCAGCTTACGGGGAGAAAAACTGTTTTTT
TRBJ1-4,NA,NA,TRBV29-1,CSVARAGEKLFF,TGCAGCGTTGCCAGGGCTGGTGAAAAACTGTTTTTT
TRBJ1-2,NA,NA,TRBV6-1,CASKEGNGNNYGYTF,TGTGCCAGCAAGGAAGGGAACGGCAATAACTATGGCTACACCTTC
TRBJ2-7,NA,NA,TRBV29-1,CSGDFGYEQYF,TGCAGCGGGGATTTCGGTTACGAGCAGTACTTC
TRBJ1-5,NA,NA,TRBV7-9,CASSSDQINQPQHF,TGTGCCAGCAGCTCGGATCAGATTAATCAGCCCCAGCATTTT
TRBJ1-2,NA,TRBD1,TRBV7-8,CASSGRQGSGYTF,TGTGCCAGCAGCGGCCGACAGGGAAGCGGCTACACCTTC
TRBJ1-2,NA,NA,TRBV4-2,CASSQVPATTGASSNYGYTF,TGTGCCAGCAGCCAAGTTCCGGCCACGACAGGAGCCTCCTCTAACTATGGCTACACCTTC
TRBJ1-2,NA,NA,TRBV18,CASSPETGANYGYTF,TGTGCCAGCTCACCAGAGACCGGAGCTAACTATGGCTACACCTTC
TRBJ1-1,medium-sized,NA,TRBV7-9,CASSNTGTTEAFF,TGTGCCAGCAGCAATACAGGGACGACTGAAGCTTTCTTT
TRBJ2-5,NA,NA,TRBV11-3,CASSPGAQETQYF,TGTGCCAGCAGCCCGGGAGCACAAGAGACCCAGTACTTC
TRBJ2-5,NA,NA,TRBV11-2,CASSLDRTVVGQETQYF,TGTGCCAGCAGCTTAGATCGAACCGTCGTAGGACAAGAGACCCAGTACTTC
TRBJ2-7,NA,TRBD2,TRBV7-8,CASSSWTQRGYEQYF,TGTGCCAGCAGCTCATGGACCCAGCGGGGATACGAGCAGTACTTC
TRBJ2-7,once,TRBD2,TRBV9,CARQDPSGGAAYEQYF,TGTGCCAGACAGGACCCTAGCGGGGGGGCAGCCTACGAGCAGTACTTC
TRBJ1-2,once,NA,TRBV30,CAWSRWGGPDSGYTF,TGTGCCTGGAGTAGGTGGGGGGGTCCTGACTCTGGCTACACCTTC
TRBJ1-1,few,NA,TRBV27,CASSSRSNTEAFF,TGTGCCAGCAGTTCCCGTTCCAACACTGAAGCTTTCTTT
TRBJ2-2,NA,NA,TRBV27,CASSLGPGELFF,TGTGCCAGCAGTTTGGGGCCCGGGGAGCTGTTTTTT
TRBJ2-7,NA,NA,TRBV2,CASEPTKLQGIHEQYF,TGTGCCAGCGAACCGACTAAGCTACAGGGCATCCACGAGCAGTACTTC
TRBJ2-7,NA,NA,TRBV5-4,CASSLYREEQYF,TGTGCCAGCAGCTTATACAGGGAGGAGCAGTACTTC
TRBJ1-2,few,NA,TRBV6-6,CASSPGPNNYGYTF,TGTGCCAGCAGTCCGGGACCGAATAACTATGGCTACACCTTC
TRBJ1-2,NA,NA,TRBV5-1,CASGVNYGYTF,TGCGCCAGCGGGGTCAACTATGGCTACACCTTC
TRBJ2-1,NA,NA,TRBV7-2,CASSLDLSSNEQFF,TGTGCCAGCAGCTTAGATCTTAGCAGCAATGAGCAGTTCTTC
TRBJ2-7,few,NA,TRBV6-5,CASRETGTRMQF,TGTGCCAGCAGGGAGACCGGGACAAGGATGCAATTC
TRBJ2-7,NA,NA,TRBV6-1,CASLRDSVLYEQYF,TGTGCCAGCCTCCGGGACTCCGTCCTCTACGAGCAGTACTTC
TRBJ1-2,few,TRBD1,TRBV19,CASSSGTGNYGYTF,TGTGCCAGTAGTTCCGGGACAGGAAACTATGGCTACACCTTC
TRBJ1-1,NA,NA,TRBV7-3,CASSPLNLGGTEAFF,TGTGCCAGCAGCCCCCTTAACTTAGGGGGGACTGAAGCTTTCTTT
TRBJ1-2,few,TRBD1,TRBV9,CASSVGGTGGDYGYTF,TGTGCCAGCAGCGTAGGAGGGACAGGGGGCGACTATGGCTACACCTTC
TRBJ1-4,once,NA,TRBV4-1,CASSQEAQGEKLFF,TGCGCCAGCAGCCAAGAGGCACAGGGAGAAAAACTGTTTTTT
TRBJ1-2,once,TRBD1,TRBV2,CASSDKNRGTSGYTF,TGTGCCAGCAGTGATAAAAACAGGGGAACATCTGGCTACACCTTC
TRBJ2-2,NA,TRBD1,TRBV15,CATSRAGTGNTGELFF,TGTGCCACCAGCAGAGCCGGGACAGGGAACACCGGGGAGCTGTTTTTT
TRBJ1-1,NA,TRBD1,TRBV9,CASSGQGPPHTEAFF,TGTGCCAGCAGCGGACAGGGACCGCCCCACACTGAAGCTTTCTTT
TRBJ2-3,NA,NA,TRBV21-1,CASSKKGQGKDSSTDTQYF,TGTGCCAGCAGCAAAAAAGGACAGGGAAAAGATTCTAGCACAGATACGCAGTATTTT
TRBJ1-3,NA,NA,TRBV18,CASSSGQSSRVNTIYF,TGTGCCAGCTCGTCGGGACAATCCTCAAGGGTAAACACCATATATTTT
TRBJ1-2,few,NA,TRBV2,CASSPPVGALGYTF,TGTGCCAGCAGTCCACCGGTGGGGGCTCTTGGCTACACCTTC
TRBJ2-3,NA,NA,TRBV2,CASKSGPQDTQYF,TGTGCCAGCAAATCGGGACCTCAGGATACGCAGTATTTT
TRBJ1-5,NA,NA,TRBV19,CASSTTGGNQPQHF,TGTGCCAGTAGTACAACAGGTGGAAATCAGCCCCAGCATTTT
TRBJ1-5,once,TRBD1,TRBV5-6,CASSLRDRDDQPQHF,TGTGCCAGCAGCTTGAGGGACAGGGATGATCAGCCCCAGCATTTT
TRBJ1-1,once,NA,TRBV27,CASSLEYPPTEAFF,TGTGCCAGCAGTTTAGAATACCCCCCCACTGAAGCTTTCTTT
TRBJ2-5,NA,NA,TRBV9,CASSGGRGPRSQETQYF,TGTGCCAGCAGCGGGGGGAGAGGCCCTAGGAGTCAAGAGACCCAGTACTTC
TRBJ1-3,medium-sized,NA,TRBV2,CATPQSSGNTIYF,TGTGCCACTCCGCAGAGCTCTGGAAACACCATATATTTT